This TCR beta chain was identified during a study of control samples from healthy donors and cancer patients. V shed 3 bases and J 1 base; nucleotides not matched to a gene: 12. The CDR3 contains 18 residues. Germline lookup yields CDR1 SGHNT and CDR2 YYREEE (reference sequence). The table came from immunoSEQ multiplex PCR; TCRdb's copy has only in-frame clones and leaves some out. The table shows some 200,000 clones, with about 93% occurring only once. V usage is TRBV5-4 and J usage is TRBJ1-3; 8 nucleotides match TRBD1. Input material: blood. This receptor was obtained from a man between 18 and 29 years old in good health. CDR3 loop: CASSSKPTGGESGNTIYF. CDR3 nucleotides: TGTGCCAGCAGCTCTAAACCTACAGGGGGAGAGTCTGGAAACACCATATATTTT.